One and the same sample provided the 21 T cell receptor beta chains below, sequenced in a study of blood T cell repertoires in COVID-19. Libraries were prepared by immunoSEQ multiplex PCR; TCRdb keeps only in-frame clonotypes and omits some of them. This sample has about 250,000 clones, with approximately 84% found just once. Specimen: peripheral blood. These receptor sequences come from a man aged 50 to 60 with active or convalescent COVID-19.

In DNA, the CDR3 is TGTGCCATCAGTGATTCCGAAACAGGGGGCAGGGGCTACACCTTC. It specifies CAISDSETGGRGYTF. This chain connects TRBV10-3 to TRBJ1-2; 9 nucleotides align to TRBD1. The V segment lost 3 bases and the J segment 8 bases; nucleotides outside the gene matches: 10. The CDR3 spans 15 residues. Germline loops: CDR1 ENHRY, CDR2 SYGVKD.

The J gene is TRBJ1-1, the V gene TRBV7-2; no firm D call. The CDR3 loop spans 13 amino acids. V lost 6 bases, J lost 1 base, and 9 bases lay in between. The germline V gene has CDR1 SGHTA and CDR2 FQGNSA. CDR3 nucleotide sequence: TGTGCCAGCAGTCTAACGTGGAACACTGAAGCTTTCTTT. Translating gives CASSLTWNTEAFF.

This chain uses TRBV12-3 or TRBV12-4 with TRBJ1-6; possible D gene TRBD1, 5 bases. The CDR3 is made up of 13 amino acids. Trimming removed 6 bases at V and 14 bases at J, with 17 bases between. DNA of the CDR3: TGTGCCAGCAGCCTAGGGAATACAGGAGCCCTCCACTTT. It codes for CASSLGNTGALHF.

This chain connects TRBV9 to TRBJ2-2; 8 positions match TRBD1. The germline V gene encodes CDR1 SGDLS and CDR2 YYNGEE. This CDR3 has 16 amino acids. The ends lost 4 bases at V and 0 bases at J; junction bases unmatched: 5. The CDR3: CASSMGTGSNTGELFF. The CDR3 nucleotides are TGTGCCAGCAGCATGGGGACAGGCTCGAACACCGGGGAGCTGTTTTTT.

This clone was observed a handful of times. The rearrangement links TRBV18 to TRBJ1-1; D remains ambiguous. The ends were cut back, 2 bases at V and 2 bases at J, with 6 bases in the middle. Germline CDR1 KGHSH, CDR2 LQKENI. The CDR3 consists of 13 residues. The CDR3 protein is CASSPGPNTEAFF. CDR3 nucleotide sequence: TGTGCCAGCTCACCAGGGCCCAACACTGAAGCTTTCTTT.

V gene TRBV18 combines with J gene TRBJ2-2; a weak D match, TRBD1 (5 bases). V was cut by 3 bases and J by 1 base, with 9 bases left in between. The CDR3 sequence is 15 residues long. The germline gives CDR1 KGHSH, CDR2 LQKENI. The CDR3 DNA reads as TGTGCCAGCTCACCGGGGCGCTTGAACACCGGGGAGCTGTTTTTT. It codes for CASSPGRLNTGELFF.

This chain links TRBV5-1 with TRBJ1-2; 11 bases agree with TRBD1. V was clipped by 0 bases and J by 8 bases; unmatched bases: 3. From germline, CDR1 is SGHRS and CDR2 YFSETQ. There are 14 residues in the CDR3. CDR3 in amino acids: CASSLAGQGAGYTF. CDR3 coding DNA: TGCGCCAGCAGCTTGGCCGGACAGGGGGCAGGCTACACCTTC.

The table lists this clone with a few counts. This chain joins TRBV5-6 and TRBJ1-2; TRBD1 aligns across 9 bases. Germline-derived CDR1 and CDR2 are SGHDT and YYEEEE. Germline trimming cut 3 bases from V and 7 bases from J; bases unmatched to any gene: 10. This CDR3 comprises 15 residues. CDR3: CASSSSGQGMGGYTF. Written as DNA, the CDR3 is TGTGCCAGCAGCTCGTCGGGACAGGGTATGGGTGGCTACACCTTC.

The chain employs TRBV6-6 and TRBJ1-1; no clear D gene. Germline CDR1 MNHNY, CDR2 SVGAGI (reference sequence). V was pared by 3 bases and J by 1 base, with 15 bases between. This CDR3 is 16 amino acids long. The CDR3 DNA reads as TGTGCCAGCAGTTATCGATTCAAACACCCGAACACTGAAGCTTTCTTT. Residues: CASSYRFKHPNTEAFF.

This clone was observed a few times. V is TRBV7-2 and J is TRBJ1-4, with D perhaps TRBD1 (5 bases). The CDR3 spans 15 residues. From germline, CDR1 is SGHTA and CDR2 FQGNSA. V lost 6 bases to trimming and J lost 4 bases, with 15 bases between them. The CDR3 bases are TGTGCCAGCAGGCGTACGACAGCTAGTAATGAAAAACTGTTTTTT. Translating gives CASRRTTASNEKLFF.

The genes are TRBV13 and TRBJ2-1; weak D call: TRBD1 (6 bases). CDR3 size: 15 residues. Germline V gene lookup returns CDR1 PRHDT and CDR2 FYEKMQ (reference sequence). V shed 5 bases and J shed 6 bases, with 17 bases lying between them. CDR3 coding DNA: TGTGCCAGCAGCCCTTCCCGGGGCAGGGGCAATGAGCAGTTCTTC. The encoded protein is CASSPSRGRGNEQFF.

The rearrangement links TRBV18 to TRBJ1-1; D call uncertain. Germline CDR1 KGHSH, CDR2 LQKENI. The CDR3 is 15 residues long. Trimming left V 0 bases short and J 5 bases short, with 13 bases between. The CDR3 DNA reads as TGTGCCAGCTCACCACCGCCCGTTGGCGGGACTGAAGCTTTCTTT. Encoded protein: CASSPPPVGGTEAFF. The complete variable domain, with remaining parts taken from reference TRBV18 and TRBJ1-1, reads NAGVMQNPRHLVRRRGQEARLRCSPMKGHSHVYWYRQLPEEGLKFMVYLQKENIIDESGMPKERFSAEFPKEGPSILRIQQVVRGDSAAYFCASSPPPVGGTEAFFGQGTRLTVV.

The chain couples TRBV14 to TRBJ2-7; no reliable D call. Germline-derived CDR1 and CDR2 are SGHDN and FVKESK. Trimming cost V 1 base and J 3 bases, with 13 bases left between them. This CDR3 is 15 amino acids long. The CDR3 DNA reads as TGTGCCAGCAGCCAAGGATCAGGATACCTCTACGAGCAGTACTTC. It is translated as CASSQGSGYLYEQYF.

This clone came up once. CDR3 residues: CASSAGSLIFNEQFF. In nucleotides, the CDR3 is TGTGCCAGCAGCGCAGGATCCCTTATTTTTAATGAGCAGTTCTTC. The chain employs TRBV5-8 and TRBJ2-1; D not certain. Between the trimmed V and J ends, which lost 4 bases and 7 bases, there was a span of 18 bases. The CDR3 totals 15 residues. In germline, CDR1 is SGHTS, CDR2 YDEGEE.

The chain has TRBV27 and TRBJ1-4; the D gene is possibly TRBD1 (6 bases). Between the trimmed V and J ends, which lost 7 bases and 3 bases, there was a span of 18 bases. This CDR3 contains 16 residues. CDR1 MNHEY and CDR2 SMNVEV come from the germline V gene (reference sequence). In nucleotides, the CDR3 is TGTGCCAGCAAGGGGCGGGGGCGCGTACCTAATGAAAAACTGTTTTTT. Amino acid sequence: CASKGRGRVPNEKLFF.

This chain uses TRBV19 with TRBJ1-1, with TRBD1 matching 12 bases. CDR1 and CDR2 from the germline V gene are LNHDA and SQIVND (reference sequence). V gave up 6 bases and J gave up 3 bases; unmatched junction bases: 8. This CDR3 comprises 16 residues. The DNA of the CDR3 is TGTGCCAGTAGCATCCCGGGACAGGGGGCTTACACTGAAGCTTTCTTT. Its protein product is CASSIPGQGAYTEAFF.

The chain is built from TRBV28 and TRBJ1-2; 8 bases line up with TRBD1. Trimming cost V 7 bases and J 7 bases; bases outside gene matches: 8. CDR1 and CDR2 from the germline V gene are MDHEN and SYDVKM. The CDR3 totals 13 residues. CDR3: CASTPDRVLGYTF. In nucleotides, the CDR3 is TGTGCCAGCACCCCGGACAGGGTGCTTGGCTACACCTTC.

The rearrangement links TRBV19 to TRBJ1-5, with unresolved D. Trimming removed 7 bases at V and 3 bases at J, with 10 bases between. CDR1 LNHDA and CDR2 SQIVND come from the germline V gene (reference sequence). CDR3 length equals 13 residues. As DNA, the CDR3 is TGTGCCAGTACCCCCCCTTCCAATCAGCCCCAGCATTTT. It translates to CASTPPSNQPQHF.

Here the CDR3 reads CASSIRPGEESPLHF. The CDR3 region has the DNA TGTGCCAGCAGCATTCGCCCAGGCGAAGAATCACCCCTCCACTTT. The chain has TRBV9 and TRBJ1-6; the D is unclear. The CDR3 length is 15 residues. Trimming removed 4 bases at V and 10 bases at J, with 18 bases between. CDR1 is SGDLS, CDR2 YYNGEE, per germline.

This clone was counted between two and nine times. The chain carries TRBV19 and TRBJ1-5; tentatively, D is TRBD1 (6 bases). Trimming took 6 bases from V and 8 from J, leaving 20 bases between them. The germline gives CDR1 LNHDA, CDR2 SQIVND (reference sequence). This CDR3 spans 15 amino acids. CDR3 residues: CASRGGVRTGEPQHF. CDR3 in DNA: TGTGCCAGTAGAGGGGGGGTACGGACTGGGGAGCCCCAGCATTTT. The complete variable domain, with remaining parts taken from reference TRBV19 and TRBJ1-5, reads DGGITQSPKYLFRKEGQNVTLSCEQNLNHDAMYWYRQDPGQGLRLIYYSQIVNDFQKGDIAEGYSVSREKKESFPLTVTSAQKNPTAFYLCASRGGVRTGEPQHFGDGTRLSIL.

The chain uses TRBV7-2 and TRBJ2-3, with D unclear. CDR1 is SGHTA and CDR2 is FQGNSA in the germline V gene. This CDR3 has 14 amino acids. V gave up 0 bases and J gave up 3 bases, with 7 bases separating them. CDR3 region: CASSLAPLTDTQYF. The CDR3 nucleotides read TGTGCCAGCAGCTTAGCGCCCCTAACAGATACGCAGTATTTT.